A single sample gave rise to the 14 T cell receptor beta chains below, sequenced in a study of cytotoxic CD8 clonotypes in ibrutinib-treated CLL. Profiled with immunoSEQ multiplex PCR; TCRdb holds only in-frame clones, not every one. The sample includes under 150,000 clones, 80% seen only once; the top ten take less than 9%. The sample in question was PBMCs, obtained after 36 months of ibrutinib treatment. The receptors were sampled from a human donor with chronic lymphocytic leukemia.

This clone was recorded once. V is TRBV6-5 and J is TRBJ1-1; D not certain. The CDR3 is made up of 16 amino acids. Trimming removed 0 bases at V and 1 base at J, with 12 bases between. Per the germline V gene, CDR1 is MNHEY and CDR2 is SVGAGI. CDR3 sequence (DNA): TGTGCCAGCAGTTACTCTATGGTGCGGGGGAACACTGAAGCTTTCTTT. Its protein product is CASSYSMVRGNTEAFF.

This chain joins TRBV5-4 and TRBJ2-1; 14 bases map to TRBD2. The CDR3 spans 17 residues. V dropped 4 bases and J dropped 4; count of bases not matched to a gene: 7. CDR1 SGHNT and CDR2 YYREEE come from the germline V gene (reference sequence). Here the CDR3 DNA reads TGTGCCAGCAGCGGTGGGACTAGCGGGGGCGCATACAATGAGCAGTTCTTC. It codes for CASSGGTSGGAYNEQFF.

This clone showed up many times. The chain combines TRBV9 with TRBJ2-3; 10 bases line up with TRBD2. Losses at the gene ends were 0 bases for V and 4 bases for J; bases not matched to a gene: 8. Germline loops: CDR1 SGDLS, CDR2 YYNGEE. The CDR3 length is 17 residues. The CDR3 loop reads CASSVVPSGRGADTQYF. As DNA, the CDR3 is TGTGCCAGCAGCGTAGTTCCTAGCGGGAGAGGCGCAGATACGCAGTATTTT.

J is TRBJ2-3 and V is TRBV28, with a possible D match to TRBD1 (5 bases). Germline CDR1 MDHEN, CDR2 SYDVKM. Between the trimmed V and J ends, which lost 6 bases and 4 bases, there was a span of 8 bases. The CDR3 contains 12 residues. DNA for the CDR3: TGTGCCAGCAGAGGGGTCCCAGATACGCAGTATTTT. Its translation: CASRGVPDTQYF. The full variable domain, with the rest looked up from reference TRBV28 and TRBJ2-3, is DVKVTQSSRYLVKRTGEKVFLECVQDMDHENMFWYRQDPGLGLRLIYFSYDVKMKEKGDIPEGYSVSREKKERFSLILESASTNQTSMYLCASRGVPDTQYFGPGTRLTVL.

The chain links TRBV4-1 to TRBJ2-7; TRBD1 matches 12 bases. V lost 1 base, J lost 7 bases, and 5 bases stayed unmatched. Germline CDR1 reads MGHRA; CDR2 reads YSYEKL. This CDR3 is 15 amino acids long. This CDR3 is CASSQVGQGAGEQYF. The CDR3 bases are TGCGCCAGCAGCCAAGTGGGACAGGGGGCGGGTGAGCAGTACTTC.

The chain links TRBV2 to TRBJ1-1; 7 nucleotides line up with TRBD1. The V and J ends lost 5 bases and 0 bases, in that order; junction bases with no gene match: 3. The V gene's germline CDR1 is SNHLY and CDR2 FYNNEI. The CDR3 is 14 residues long. CDR3 region: CASSMDRLNTEAFF. The CDR3 DNA follows: TGTGCCAGCAGTATGGACAGGTTGAACACTGAAGCTTTCTTT.

CDR3 coding DNA: TGTGCCAGCAAGTTTGGACAGCATCGCAGGGGTGGAACTGAAGCTTTCTTT. As protein: CASKFGQHRRGGTEAFF. The rearrangement links TRBV27 to TRBJ1-1; possibly TRBD1 for D (6 bases). The CDR3 is 17 residues long. V shed 7 bases and J shed 5 bases, with 26 bases lying between them. Germline V gene lookup returns CDR1 MNHEY and CDR2 SMNVEV (reference sequence).

This chain links TRBV7-9 with TRBJ1-2; 8 positions match TRBD1. CDR1 is SEHNR, CDR2 FQNEAQ, per germline (reference sequence). The CDR3 is made up of 12 amino acids. The V gene end was trimmed by 5 bases and the J gene end by 8 bases; junction bases not matched to a gene: 4. The CDR3 reads CASSPGQGGYTF. The CDR3 bases are TGTGCCAGCAGCCCAGGACAGGGAGGCTACACCTTC.

The J gene is TRBJ2-3, the V gene TRBV10-3, with a tentative D call TRBD2 (5 bases). The CDR3 sequence is 13 residues long. Per the germline V gene, CDR1 is ENHRY and CDR2 is SYGVKD. V dropped 7 bases and J dropped 8 bases, with 16 bases sitting between them. CDR3 DNA sequence: TGTGCCATCACCCCGTCGAGCGGAGGTACGCAGTATTTT. It is translated as CAITPSSGGTQYF.

This clone was observed a handful of times. The chain links TRBV5-6 to TRBJ1-4; D not resolved. The length of the CDR3 is 15 residues. The germline V and J ends were trimmed by 1 base and 2 bases, with 9 bases remaining between them. Germline CDR1 reads SGHDT; CDR2 reads YYEEEE. CDR3 bases: TGTGCCAGCAGCTTGTTAGGCAGGACTAATGAAAAACTGTTTTTT. It translates to CASSLLGRTNEKLFF.

This clone was seen more than once but under ten times. This chain links TRBV7-9 with TRBJ1-2, with D perhaps matching TRBD1 (6 bases). V lost 1 base, J lost 5 bases, and 14 bases lay in between. The CDR3 runs to 15 residues. Germline V gene sequence: CDR1 SEHNR, CDR2 FQNEAQ (reference sequence). The CDR3: CASSLVLGAKYGYTF. The CDR3 DNA follows: TGTGCCAGCAGCTTAGTACTGGGGGCGAAATATGGCTACACCTTC. Full variable domain (rest looked up from reference TRBV7-9 and TRBJ1-2): DTGVSQNPRHKITKRGQNVTFRCDPISEHNRLYWYRQTLGQGPEFLTYFQNEAQLEKSRLLSDRFSAERPKGSFSTLEIQRTEQGDSAMYLCASSLVLGAKYGYTFGSGTRLTVV.

V and J are TRBV27 and TRBJ2-1; the D gene is possibly TRBD1 (6 bases). CDR3 size: 13 residues. CDR1 and CDR2 (germline): MNHEY, SMNVEV (reference sequence). Trimming shortened V by 7 bases and J by 8 bases, and 15 bases separated the two germline ends. The CDR3 protein is CASTPAGADEQFF. The CDR3 coding sequence is TGTGCCAGCACCCCCGCAGGGGCCGATGAGCAGTTCTTC.

This rearrangement joins TRBV4-1 to TRBJ2-3; perhaps TRBD1 as D (5 bases). V was pared by 6 bases and J by 2 bases, with 12 bases between. The CDR3 is 14 residues long. From germline, CDR1 is MGHRA and CDR2 YSYEKL. The CDR3 spells CASSSAQDTDTQYF. Written as DNA, the CDR3 is TGCGCCAGCAGTTCGGCACAGGACACAGATACGCAGTATTTT.

This rearrangement joins TRBV4-1 to TRBJ2-2; 10 bases are a match to TRBD2. Looked up from germline, CDR1 is MGHRA and CDR2 is YSYEKL. The CDR3 sequence is 19 residues long. With 4 bases clipped from V and 4 bases from J, the junction kept 15 bases outside the gene matches. The CDR3 is CASSLKPTSGLDVTGELFF. The CDR3 DNA follows: TGCGCCAGCAGCCTCAAACCGACTAGCGGGTTAGATGTCACCGGGGAGCTGTTTTTT.